A single T cell receptor beta chain is shown here with its context. No antigen is known for it. TCRdb processed the 5' RACE reads anew with MiXCR; each CDR3 protein has one entry. The table includes 400,000 to 500,000 distinct CDR3 sequences, about 18% detected once. This specimen comes from a study of identical twins. Study-level findings and limits: In zero-insertion analyses, partial confounding could arise from invariant MAIT and iNKT cells. Within twin pairs, the out-of-frame alpha sequences they shared showed excess low generation probability. There were fewer insertions in abundant cord blood beta clonotypes, but memory repertoires showed no such pattern.

This CDR3 is built from 12 residues. Germline lookup yields CDR1 ENHRY and CDR2 SYGVKD. V shed 1 base and J shed 3 bases, with 4 bases lying between them. The chain links TRBV10-3 to TRBJ2-7; D uncertain. The receptor was derived from a middle-aged man in good health. Material: naive T cells sorted from blood. CDR3: CAISEWDYEQYF. The DNA of the CDR3 is TGTGCCATCAGTGAGTGGGACTACGAGCAGTACTTC.